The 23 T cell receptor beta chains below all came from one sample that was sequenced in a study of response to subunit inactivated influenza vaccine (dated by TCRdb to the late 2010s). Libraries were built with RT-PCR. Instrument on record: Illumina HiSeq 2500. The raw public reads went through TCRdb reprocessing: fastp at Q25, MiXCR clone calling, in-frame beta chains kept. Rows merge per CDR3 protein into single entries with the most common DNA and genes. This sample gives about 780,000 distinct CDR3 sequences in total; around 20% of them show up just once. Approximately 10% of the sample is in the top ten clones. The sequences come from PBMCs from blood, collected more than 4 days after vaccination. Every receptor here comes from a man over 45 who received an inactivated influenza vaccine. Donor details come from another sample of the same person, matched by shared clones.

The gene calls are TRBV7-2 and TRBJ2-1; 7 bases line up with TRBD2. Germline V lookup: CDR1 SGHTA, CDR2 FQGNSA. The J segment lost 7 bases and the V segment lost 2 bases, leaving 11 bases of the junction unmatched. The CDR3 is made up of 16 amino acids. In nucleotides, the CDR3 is TGTGCCAGCAGCTTAAATCCCGGAGCGGGGACTAATGAGCAGTTCTTC. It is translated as CASSLNPGAGTNEQFF. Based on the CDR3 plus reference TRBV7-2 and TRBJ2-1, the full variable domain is GAGVSQSPSNKVTEKGKDVELRCDPISGHTALYWYRQSLGQGLEFLIYFQGNSAPDKSGLPSDRFSAERTGGSVSTLTIQRTQQEDSAVYLCASSLNPGAGTNEQFFGPGTRLTVL.

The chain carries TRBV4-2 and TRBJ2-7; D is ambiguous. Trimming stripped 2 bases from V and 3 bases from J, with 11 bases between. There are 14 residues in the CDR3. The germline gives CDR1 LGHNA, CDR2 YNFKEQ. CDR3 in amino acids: CASSQSVGRYEQYF. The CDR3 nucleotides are TGTGCCAGCAGCCAATCGGTGGGCCGCTACGAGCAGTACTTC.

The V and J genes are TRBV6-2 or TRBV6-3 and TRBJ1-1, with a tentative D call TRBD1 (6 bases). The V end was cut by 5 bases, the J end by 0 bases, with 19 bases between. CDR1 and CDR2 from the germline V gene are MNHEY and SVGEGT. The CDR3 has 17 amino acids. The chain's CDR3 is CASSQPSGTFMNTEAFF. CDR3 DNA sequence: TGTGCCAGCAGTCAACCTTCTGGGACATTTATGAACACTGAAGCTTTCTTT.

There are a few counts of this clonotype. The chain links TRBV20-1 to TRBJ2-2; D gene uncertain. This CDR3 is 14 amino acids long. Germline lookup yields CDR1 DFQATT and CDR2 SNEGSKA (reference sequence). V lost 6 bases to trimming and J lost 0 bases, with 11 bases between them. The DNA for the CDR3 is TGCAGTGCCAAGCCAGGATCGAACACCGGGGAGCTGTTTTTT. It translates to CSAKPGSNTGELFF.

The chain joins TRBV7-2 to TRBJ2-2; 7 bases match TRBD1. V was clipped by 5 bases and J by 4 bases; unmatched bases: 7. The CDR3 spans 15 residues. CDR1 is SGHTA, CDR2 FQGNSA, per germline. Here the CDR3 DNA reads TGTGCCAGCAGCCGTGGACAGGCCACCACCGGGGAGCTGTTTTTT. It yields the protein CASSRGQATTGELFF.

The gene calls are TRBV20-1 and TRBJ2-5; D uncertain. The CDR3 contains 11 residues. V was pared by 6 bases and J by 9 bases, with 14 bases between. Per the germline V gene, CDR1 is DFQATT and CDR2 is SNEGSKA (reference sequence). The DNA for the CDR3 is TGCAGTGCACTTACGCGGATGTCCCAGTACTTC. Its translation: CSALTRMSQYF.

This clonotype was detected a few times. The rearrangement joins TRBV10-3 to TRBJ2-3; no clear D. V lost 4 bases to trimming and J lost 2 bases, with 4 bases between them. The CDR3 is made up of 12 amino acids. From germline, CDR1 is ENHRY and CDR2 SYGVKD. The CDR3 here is CAISAYTDTQYF. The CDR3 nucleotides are TGTGCCATCAGTGCTTACACAGATACGCAGTATTTT.

Written as DNA, the CDR3 is TGTGCCTGGAGTGTATTGGGCCCGTACTCTGGGGCCAACGTCCTGACTTTC. Translation gives CAWSVLGPYSGANVLTF. V gene TRBV30 combines with J gene TRBJ2-6; D gene uncertain. Germline assignment: CDR1 GTSNPN and CDR2 SVGIG (reference sequence). V was pared by 0 bases and J by 0 bases, with 12 bases between. This CDR3 has 17 residues.

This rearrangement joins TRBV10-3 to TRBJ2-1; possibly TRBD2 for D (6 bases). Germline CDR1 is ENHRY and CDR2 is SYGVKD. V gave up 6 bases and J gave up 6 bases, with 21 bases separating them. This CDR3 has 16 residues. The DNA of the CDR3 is TGTGCCATCAGCGTAACCCGGGACTCCCCCCCCAATGAGCAGTTCTTC. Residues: CAISVTRDSPPNEQFF.

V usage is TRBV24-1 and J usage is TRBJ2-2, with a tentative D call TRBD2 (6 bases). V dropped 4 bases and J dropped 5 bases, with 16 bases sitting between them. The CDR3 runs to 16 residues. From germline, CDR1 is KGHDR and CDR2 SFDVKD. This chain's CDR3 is CATSDPGLAGTGELFF. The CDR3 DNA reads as TGTGCCACCAGTGACCCGGGACTTGCAGGAACCGGGGAGCTGTTTTTT.

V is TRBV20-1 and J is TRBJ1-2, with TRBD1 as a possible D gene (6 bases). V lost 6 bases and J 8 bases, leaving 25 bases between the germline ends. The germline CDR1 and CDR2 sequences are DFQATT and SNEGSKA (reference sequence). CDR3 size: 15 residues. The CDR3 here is CSATKRTASREGYTF. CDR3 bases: TGCAGTGCCACAAAGCGGACAGCTTCAAGAGAGGGCTACACCTTC.

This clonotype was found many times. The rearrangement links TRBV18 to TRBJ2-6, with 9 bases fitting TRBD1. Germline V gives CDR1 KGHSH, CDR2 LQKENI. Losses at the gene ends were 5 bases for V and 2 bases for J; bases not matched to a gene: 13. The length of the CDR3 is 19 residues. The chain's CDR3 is CASSSVSGQGKTGANVLTF. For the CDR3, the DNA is TGTGCCAGCTCATCAGTCTCGGGACAGGGAAAGACTGGGGCCAACGTCCTGACTTTC. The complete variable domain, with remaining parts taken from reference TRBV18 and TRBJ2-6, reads NAGVMQNPRHLVRRRGQEARLRCSPMKGHSHVYWYRQLPEEGLKFMVYLQKENIIDESGMPKERFSAEFPKEGPSILRIQQVVRGDSAAYFCASSSVSGQGKTGANVLTFGAGSRLTVL.

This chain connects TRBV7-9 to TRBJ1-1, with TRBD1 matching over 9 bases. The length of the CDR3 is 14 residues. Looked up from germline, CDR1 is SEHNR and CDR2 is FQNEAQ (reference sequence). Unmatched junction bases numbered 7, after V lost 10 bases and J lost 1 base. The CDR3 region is CATGTGQSNTEAFF. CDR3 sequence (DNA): TGTGCCACTGGGACAGGGCAATCGAACACTGAAGCTTTCTTT.

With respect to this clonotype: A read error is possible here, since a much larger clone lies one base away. The CDR3, as DNA: TGTGCCAGCAGCTTAGCCAAAAGGTATGGCGATACGCAGTATTTT. This codes for CASSLAKRYGDTQYF. The rearrangement joins TRBV7-2 to TRBJ2-3; D unclear. CDR3 size: 15 residues. CDR1 and CDR2 (germline): SGHTA, FQGNSA. Trimming left V 0 bases short and J 6 bases short, with 13 bases between.

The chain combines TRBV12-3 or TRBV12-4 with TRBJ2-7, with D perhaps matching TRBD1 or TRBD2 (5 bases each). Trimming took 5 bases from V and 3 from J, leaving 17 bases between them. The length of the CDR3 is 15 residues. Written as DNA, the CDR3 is TGTGCCAGCAGTCCCTCCCGAGGGGCAATCTACGAGCAGTACTTC. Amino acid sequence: CASSPSRGAIYEQYF.

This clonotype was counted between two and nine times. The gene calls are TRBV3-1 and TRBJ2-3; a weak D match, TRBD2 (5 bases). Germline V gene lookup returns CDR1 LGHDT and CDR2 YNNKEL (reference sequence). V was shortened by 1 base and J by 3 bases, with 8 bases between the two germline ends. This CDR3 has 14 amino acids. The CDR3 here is CASSQALGTDTQYF. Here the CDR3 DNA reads TGTGCCAGCAGCCAAGCACTAGGTACAGATACGCAGTATTTT.

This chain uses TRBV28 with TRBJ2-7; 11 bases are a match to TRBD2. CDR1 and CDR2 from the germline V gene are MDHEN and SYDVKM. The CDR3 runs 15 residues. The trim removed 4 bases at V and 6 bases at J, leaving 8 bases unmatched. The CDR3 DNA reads TGTGCCAGCAGTTACCTTAGCGGGAGGGTAAGCGAGCAGTACTTC. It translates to CASSYLSGRVSEQYF.

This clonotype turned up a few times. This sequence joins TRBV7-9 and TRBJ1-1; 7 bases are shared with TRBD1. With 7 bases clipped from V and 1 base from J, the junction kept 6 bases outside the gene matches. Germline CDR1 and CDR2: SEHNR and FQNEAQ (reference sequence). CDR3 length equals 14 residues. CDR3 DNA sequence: TGTGCCAGCATCGCGGACAGGACGAACACTGAAGCTTTCTTT. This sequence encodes CASIADRTNTEAFF.

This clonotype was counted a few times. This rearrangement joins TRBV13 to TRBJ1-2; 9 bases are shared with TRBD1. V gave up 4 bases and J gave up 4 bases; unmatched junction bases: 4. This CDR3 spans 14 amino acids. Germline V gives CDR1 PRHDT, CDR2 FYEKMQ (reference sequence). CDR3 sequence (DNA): TGTGCCAGCAGCTCTGACAGGGGGTCCTATGGCTACACCTTC. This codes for CASSSDRGSYGYTF.

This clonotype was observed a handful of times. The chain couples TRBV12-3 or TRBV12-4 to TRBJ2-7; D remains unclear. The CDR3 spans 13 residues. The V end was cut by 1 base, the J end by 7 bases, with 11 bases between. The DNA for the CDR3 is TGTGCCAGCAGTTTAGAGGGATGGGATGAGCAGTACTTC. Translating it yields CASSLEGWDEQYF.

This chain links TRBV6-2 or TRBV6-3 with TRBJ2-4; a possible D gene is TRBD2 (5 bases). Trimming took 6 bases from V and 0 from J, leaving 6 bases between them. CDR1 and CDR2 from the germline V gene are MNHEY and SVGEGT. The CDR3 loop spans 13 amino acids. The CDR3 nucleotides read TGTGCCAGCAGGAGGGTAGCCAAAAACATTCAGTACTTC. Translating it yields CASRRVAKNIQYF.

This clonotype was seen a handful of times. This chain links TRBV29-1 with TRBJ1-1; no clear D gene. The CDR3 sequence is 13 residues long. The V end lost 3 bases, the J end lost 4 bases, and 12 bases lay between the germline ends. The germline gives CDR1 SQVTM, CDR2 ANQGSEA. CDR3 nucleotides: TGCAGCGTTGAGCGGGTGGCAGGCACTGAAGCTTTCTTT. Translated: CSVERVAGTEAFF.

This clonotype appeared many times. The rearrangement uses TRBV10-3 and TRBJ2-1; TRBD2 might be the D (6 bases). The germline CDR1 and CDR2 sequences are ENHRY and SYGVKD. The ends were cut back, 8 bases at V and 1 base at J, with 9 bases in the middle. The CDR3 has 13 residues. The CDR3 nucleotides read TGTGCCATCCTAGCGCAGTCCTACAATGAGCAGTTCTTC. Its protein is CAILAQSYNEQFF.